This T cell receptor beta chain appears in the sequencing data of a study of blood T cell repertoires in COVID-19 (dated by TCRdb to the early 2020s). A note on the overall study: Collaborator samples came from the United States, Italy and Spain and covered acute and convalescent phases of COVID-19. The prospective study material was composed of cDNA or gDNA derived from T cells, B-cell-depleted T cells, or PBMCs. A freely available public database, intended as a resource for researchers studying the immune response to SARS-CoV-2, is where the repertoires were released. Deeply sampled blood TCRbeta repertoires from subjects exposed to, actively infected with, or recovered from COVID-19 were included in the dataset. Where available, HLA class I and class II types were obtained from metadata supplied by the sample provider rather than from assay-based typing. The samples were drawn from two sources: the first 160 participants of the ongoing ImmuneRACE study, and 1,200 or so subjects contributed by 6 global collaborators. A de-identified subject ID, COVID-19 status, age in years and sex were almost always included in the sample metadata.

About this clone: Its antigen is still unknown. Base qualities are not recorded, but no much larger clone differs from it by a single base.

TCRbeta CDR3 regions were amplified from genomic DNA by means of the immunoSEQ Assay, a bias-controlled multiplex PCR. In the authors' own workflow: Within the assay, amplification of reference gene primers was used to estimate how many nucleated cells each sample contained. Sequence reads were collapsed and filtered to measure the absolute abundance of every unique TCRbeta CDR3 rearrangement. Productive Simpson clonality was computed per sample as the square root of Simpson's diversity index over productive rearrangements. TCRdb's version of the immuneACCESS table is confined to in-frame rearrangements and falls short of the full clone set. An unresolved V gene accounts for under half of the shortfall where checked; the remainder is of unknown origin. The V and J calls and the clone size are those of that table, but D and trimming were determined from the DNA. The sample table contains 250,000 to 300,000 clones; only one count was recorded for roughly 80% of them. The ten largest clones represent 4.6% of the sample.

Another Seattle source contributed samples from volunteer blood donors who had recovered from COVID-19. Collaborating institutions collected whole blood in K2EDTA tubes following their own protocols. For TCRbeta analysis, collaborator samples were shipped as frozen whole blood, as isolated PBMCs, or as DNA extracted from either sample type. Overall results and qualifications from the work: How much clinical and demographic metadata was included differed by source and by participant, and the metadata was provided uncurated.

Material for sequencing was peripheral blood. The receptor was derived from a man aged 55 to 70 who had recovered from COVID-19.

The CDR3 corresponds to CASSLSGLAGQSSYNEQFF. The nucleotide sequence is TGCGCCAGCAGCCTCTCTGGCCTAGCGGGACAGAGCTCCTACAATGAGCAGTTCTTC. The chain is made from TRBV5-1 and TRBJ2-1; 9 middle bases align to TRBD2. As encoded in the germline V gene, CDR1 is SGHRS while CDR2 is YFSETQ. The junction shows trimming of 4 bases on V and 0 bases on J, and the gene matches do not reach 14 bases of it. Counted from cysteine to phenylalanine, this CDR3 has 19 amino acids. CDR3 DNA is the only sequence kept; it has 57 bases, read in frame from the first base.